Sequencing of this T cell receptor beta chain was carried out in a study of Graves' ophthalmopathy and Graves' hyperthyroidism. Germline V gene lookup returns CDR1 KGHDR and CDR2 SFDVKD. The V segment lost 6 bases and the J segment 6 bases; nucleotides outside the gene matches: 3. CDR3 size: 13 residues. Moderate-to-severe activity, CAS ≥3, NOSPECS ≥4 and duration under 3 months were recorded for donors with ophthalmopathy. Patients were diagnosed from clinical symptoms, serum thyroxine, TRAb, thyroid ultrasound and orbital computed tomography. PBMCs came from approximately 9.6 ml of fresh peripheral blood. RNA transcripts yielded amplified TCR beta CDR3 regions. First-round RT-PCR with HTBI primers preceded a second-round multiplex PCR. In TCRdb, the multiplex PCR reads were re-called with MiXCR into one record per CDR3 protein. The table shows around 400,000 distinct CDR3 sequences, with around 17% occurring only once.

Sequencing was carried out using peripheral blood. This sequence was found in a woman between 18 and 29 years old with Graves' ophthalmopathy. The genes are TRBV24-1 and TRBJ2-7; 11 bases map to TRBD1. For the CDR3, the DNA is TGTGCCACCAGTCGGACAGGGGGCGTCGAGCAGTACTTC. This sequence encodes CATSRTGGVEQYF.